The clone carrying this TCR beta chain was detected a few times. Antigen: not known. The data derive from a study of identical twins. It was template switching that added a universal primer site, and there were unique molecular identifiers on the cDNA. Via MiXCR, TCRdb re-called the 5' RACE reads, giving one row per CDR3 protein. The sample comprises under 900,000 distinct CDR3 sequences, about 20% of which are singletons, and around 14% rests with the top ten. Study observations and caveats: For zero-insertion analyses, partial confounding could come from invariant MAIT and iNKT cells.

V was trimmed by 2 bases and J by 5 bases, leaving 18 bases between them. CDR1 and CDR2 from the germline V gene are LGHNT and FRNRAP. The CDR3 is 16 residues long. In addition, the sample was reused for a study of T cells expressing NK-cell markers. That source notes: NKG2C+ dominant clonotypes from roughly 6 donors made up roughly 1.0-7.5% of CD8+ T cells.

The source of this sequence is a woman younger than 35 in good health. Sequenced material: PBMCs. The genes are TRBV12-5 and TRBJ2-5; D call uncertain. The CDR3 nucleotides read TGTGCTAGTGGTTTGCCCCGGGTCAAGGTAGGGGAGACCCAGTACTTC. The encoded protein is CASGLPRVKVGETQYF.